The present TCR beta chain was sequenced within a study of blood T cells in healthy people across ages. On this clonotype: The antigen remains undetermined.

Using a J-beta primer mix together with a sample-barcoded 5' primer, a second PCR was run for about 7 to 12 cycles. TCRdb fed the 5' RACE reads into MiXCR, producing one record per CDR3 protein. The sample yields about 640,000 distinct CDR3 sequences, roughly 53% seen once. The CDR3 totals 14 residues. Germline V gives CDR1 MDHEN, CDR2 SYDVKM. Trimming shortened V by 10 bases and J by 1 base, and 16 bases separated the two germline ends. Each donor gave ten milliliters of peripheral blood. Findings and caveats of the study: No one knew whether donors had CMV, which possibly confounded expanded clonotype changes.

The chain carries TRBV28 and TRBJ1-2, with D possibly being TRBD1 (6 bases). This TCR came from a man in his sixties in good health. What was sequenced was blood. CDR3: CAIPEGGDNYGYTF. The CDR3 nucleotides are TGTGCCATCCCCGAGGGGGGAGATAACTATGGCTACACCTTC.